The entry below gives a single T cell receptor (beta chain) sequence along with its context. Without the conserved terminal phenylalanine or tryptophan, this CDR3 likely stems from a read error. It is unclear where the CDR3 begins or ends on the DNA, so no DNA is shown, and the CDR3 is as TCRdb lists it. Amplified regions were TCR beta CDR3 sequences from RNA transcripts. The HTBI set primed first-round TCR CDR3 RT-PCR. TCRdb analysed the multiplex PCR reads with MiXCR anew, one entry per CDR3 protein. The sample consists of 550,000 to 600,000 distinct CDR3 sequences, around 45% of them appearing once. Pregnant or lactating patients were excluded, as were those with uncontrolled infection or other autoimmune disease. This sample is part of a study of T cells in Graves' hyperthyroidism and ophthalmopathy. The CDR3 comprises 8 residues, both ends counted. Germline V gene lookup returns CDR1 ENHRY and CDR2 SYGVKD.

V is TRBV10-3 and J is TRBJ1-6; the table's D call, TRBD1, was not checked against the DNA. This TCR was recovered from an adult woman with Graves' disease, either hyperthyroidism or ophthalmopathy (not recorded which). Sequenced input: peripheral blood or thyroid tissue (not recorded which). The chain's CDR3 is CAIYEGPR.